Presented here are 6 T cell receptor beta chains from one specimen sequenced in a study of T cell changes during pregnancy in multiple sclerosis. The data were produced by immunoSEQ multiplex PCR, yet TCRdb's version contains in-frame clones alone and is incomplete. Of tens of thousands of clones listed, around 92% are singletons. The sequenced sample was peripheral blood, obtained in the third trimester of pregnancy. These receptors all stem from a female donor in good health, enrolled as a control in a pregnancy study.

The CDR3 DNA reads TGTGCCCCGTACCCGGGGACAGGGTACAATGAGCAGTTCTTC. Its translation is CAPYPGTGYNEQFF. The chain links TRBV27 to TRBJ2-1, with 9 bases that match TRBD1. Germline CDR1 is MNHEY and CDR2 is SMNVEV (reference sequence). The junction had 9 bases not matched to a gene; V was cut back by 11 bases and J by 4 bases. The CDR3 contains 14 residues.

This rearrangement joins TRBV9 to TRBJ2-6, with a tentative D call TRBD1 (6 bases). Per germline, CDR1 SGDLS and CDR2 YYNGEE. CDR3 length: 16 amino acids. With 0 bases removed from V and 2 bases from J, the gap between germline ends came to 9 bases. The CDR3, as DNA: TGTGCCAGCAGCGTAGACAGGGTGACTGGGGCCAACGTCCTGACTTTC. Protein product: CASSVDRVTGANVLTF.

This chain uses TRBV30 with TRBJ2-2; 9 bases map to TRBD2. CDR1 and CDR2 from the germline V gene are GTSNPN and SVGIG (reference sequence). V was clipped by 4 bases and J by 0 bases; unmatched bases: 3. CDR3 size: 15 residues. CDR3: CAWMLAGPNTGELFF. As DNA, the CDR3 is TGTGCCTGGATGCTAGCGGGACCGAACACCGGGGAGCTGTTTTTT.

The chain uses TRBV6-1 and TRBJ1-1; no definite D call. Trimming took off 2 bases at V and 0 bases at J, with 10 bases between the two ends. The germline gives CDR1 MNHNS, CDR2 SASEGT. CDR3 length: 15 residues. CDR3 sequence: CASSERYVMNTEAFF. The CDR3 bases are TGTGCCAGCAGTGAACGGTACGTCATGAACACTGAAGCTTTCTTT.

This chain joins TRBV5-4 and TRBJ1-1; 7 bases map to TRBD1. The germline gives CDR1 SGHNT, CDR2 YYREEE (reference sequence). This CDR3 contains 14 residues. V shed 4 bases and J 4 bases; nucleotides not matched to a gene: 7. The CDR3 is CASSGPTGSTEAFF. The DNA of the CDR3 is TGTGCCAGCAGCGGGCCGACAGGGAGCACTGAAGCTTTCTTT. The whole variable domain, filled in from reference TRBV5-4 and TRBJ1-1, reads ETGVTQSPTHLIKTRGQQVTLRCSSQSGHNTVSWYQQALGQGPQFIFQYYREEENGRGNFPPRFSGLQFPNYSSELNVNALELDDSALYLCASSGPTGSTEAFFGQGTRLTVV.

The V and J genes are TRBV4-2 and TRBJ2-3, with D perhaps TRBD2 (6 bases). Germline CDR1 and CDR2: LGHNA and YNFKEQ. This CDR3 is 16 amino acids long. V dropped 2 bases and J dropped 2 bases, with 14 bases sitting between them. As DNA, the CDR3 is TGTGCCAGCAGCCAACCCGGGACTCAATTCACAGATACGCAGTATTTT. Its protein product is CASSQPGTQFTDTQYF.